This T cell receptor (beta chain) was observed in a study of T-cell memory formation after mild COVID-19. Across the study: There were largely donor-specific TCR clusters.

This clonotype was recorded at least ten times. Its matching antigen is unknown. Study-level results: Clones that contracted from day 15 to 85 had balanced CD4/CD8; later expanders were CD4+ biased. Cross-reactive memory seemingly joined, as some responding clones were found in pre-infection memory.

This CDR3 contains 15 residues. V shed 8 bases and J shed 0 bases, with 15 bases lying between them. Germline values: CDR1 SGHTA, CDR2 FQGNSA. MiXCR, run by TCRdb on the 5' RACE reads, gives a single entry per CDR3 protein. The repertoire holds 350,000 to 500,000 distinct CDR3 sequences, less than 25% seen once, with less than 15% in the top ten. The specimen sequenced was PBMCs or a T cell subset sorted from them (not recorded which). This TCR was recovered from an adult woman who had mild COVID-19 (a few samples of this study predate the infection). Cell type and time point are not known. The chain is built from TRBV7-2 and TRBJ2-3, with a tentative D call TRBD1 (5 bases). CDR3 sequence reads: CASGASYSSTDTQYF. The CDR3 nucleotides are TGTGCCAGCGGGGCTTCGTACTCTAGCACAGATACGCAGTATTTT.